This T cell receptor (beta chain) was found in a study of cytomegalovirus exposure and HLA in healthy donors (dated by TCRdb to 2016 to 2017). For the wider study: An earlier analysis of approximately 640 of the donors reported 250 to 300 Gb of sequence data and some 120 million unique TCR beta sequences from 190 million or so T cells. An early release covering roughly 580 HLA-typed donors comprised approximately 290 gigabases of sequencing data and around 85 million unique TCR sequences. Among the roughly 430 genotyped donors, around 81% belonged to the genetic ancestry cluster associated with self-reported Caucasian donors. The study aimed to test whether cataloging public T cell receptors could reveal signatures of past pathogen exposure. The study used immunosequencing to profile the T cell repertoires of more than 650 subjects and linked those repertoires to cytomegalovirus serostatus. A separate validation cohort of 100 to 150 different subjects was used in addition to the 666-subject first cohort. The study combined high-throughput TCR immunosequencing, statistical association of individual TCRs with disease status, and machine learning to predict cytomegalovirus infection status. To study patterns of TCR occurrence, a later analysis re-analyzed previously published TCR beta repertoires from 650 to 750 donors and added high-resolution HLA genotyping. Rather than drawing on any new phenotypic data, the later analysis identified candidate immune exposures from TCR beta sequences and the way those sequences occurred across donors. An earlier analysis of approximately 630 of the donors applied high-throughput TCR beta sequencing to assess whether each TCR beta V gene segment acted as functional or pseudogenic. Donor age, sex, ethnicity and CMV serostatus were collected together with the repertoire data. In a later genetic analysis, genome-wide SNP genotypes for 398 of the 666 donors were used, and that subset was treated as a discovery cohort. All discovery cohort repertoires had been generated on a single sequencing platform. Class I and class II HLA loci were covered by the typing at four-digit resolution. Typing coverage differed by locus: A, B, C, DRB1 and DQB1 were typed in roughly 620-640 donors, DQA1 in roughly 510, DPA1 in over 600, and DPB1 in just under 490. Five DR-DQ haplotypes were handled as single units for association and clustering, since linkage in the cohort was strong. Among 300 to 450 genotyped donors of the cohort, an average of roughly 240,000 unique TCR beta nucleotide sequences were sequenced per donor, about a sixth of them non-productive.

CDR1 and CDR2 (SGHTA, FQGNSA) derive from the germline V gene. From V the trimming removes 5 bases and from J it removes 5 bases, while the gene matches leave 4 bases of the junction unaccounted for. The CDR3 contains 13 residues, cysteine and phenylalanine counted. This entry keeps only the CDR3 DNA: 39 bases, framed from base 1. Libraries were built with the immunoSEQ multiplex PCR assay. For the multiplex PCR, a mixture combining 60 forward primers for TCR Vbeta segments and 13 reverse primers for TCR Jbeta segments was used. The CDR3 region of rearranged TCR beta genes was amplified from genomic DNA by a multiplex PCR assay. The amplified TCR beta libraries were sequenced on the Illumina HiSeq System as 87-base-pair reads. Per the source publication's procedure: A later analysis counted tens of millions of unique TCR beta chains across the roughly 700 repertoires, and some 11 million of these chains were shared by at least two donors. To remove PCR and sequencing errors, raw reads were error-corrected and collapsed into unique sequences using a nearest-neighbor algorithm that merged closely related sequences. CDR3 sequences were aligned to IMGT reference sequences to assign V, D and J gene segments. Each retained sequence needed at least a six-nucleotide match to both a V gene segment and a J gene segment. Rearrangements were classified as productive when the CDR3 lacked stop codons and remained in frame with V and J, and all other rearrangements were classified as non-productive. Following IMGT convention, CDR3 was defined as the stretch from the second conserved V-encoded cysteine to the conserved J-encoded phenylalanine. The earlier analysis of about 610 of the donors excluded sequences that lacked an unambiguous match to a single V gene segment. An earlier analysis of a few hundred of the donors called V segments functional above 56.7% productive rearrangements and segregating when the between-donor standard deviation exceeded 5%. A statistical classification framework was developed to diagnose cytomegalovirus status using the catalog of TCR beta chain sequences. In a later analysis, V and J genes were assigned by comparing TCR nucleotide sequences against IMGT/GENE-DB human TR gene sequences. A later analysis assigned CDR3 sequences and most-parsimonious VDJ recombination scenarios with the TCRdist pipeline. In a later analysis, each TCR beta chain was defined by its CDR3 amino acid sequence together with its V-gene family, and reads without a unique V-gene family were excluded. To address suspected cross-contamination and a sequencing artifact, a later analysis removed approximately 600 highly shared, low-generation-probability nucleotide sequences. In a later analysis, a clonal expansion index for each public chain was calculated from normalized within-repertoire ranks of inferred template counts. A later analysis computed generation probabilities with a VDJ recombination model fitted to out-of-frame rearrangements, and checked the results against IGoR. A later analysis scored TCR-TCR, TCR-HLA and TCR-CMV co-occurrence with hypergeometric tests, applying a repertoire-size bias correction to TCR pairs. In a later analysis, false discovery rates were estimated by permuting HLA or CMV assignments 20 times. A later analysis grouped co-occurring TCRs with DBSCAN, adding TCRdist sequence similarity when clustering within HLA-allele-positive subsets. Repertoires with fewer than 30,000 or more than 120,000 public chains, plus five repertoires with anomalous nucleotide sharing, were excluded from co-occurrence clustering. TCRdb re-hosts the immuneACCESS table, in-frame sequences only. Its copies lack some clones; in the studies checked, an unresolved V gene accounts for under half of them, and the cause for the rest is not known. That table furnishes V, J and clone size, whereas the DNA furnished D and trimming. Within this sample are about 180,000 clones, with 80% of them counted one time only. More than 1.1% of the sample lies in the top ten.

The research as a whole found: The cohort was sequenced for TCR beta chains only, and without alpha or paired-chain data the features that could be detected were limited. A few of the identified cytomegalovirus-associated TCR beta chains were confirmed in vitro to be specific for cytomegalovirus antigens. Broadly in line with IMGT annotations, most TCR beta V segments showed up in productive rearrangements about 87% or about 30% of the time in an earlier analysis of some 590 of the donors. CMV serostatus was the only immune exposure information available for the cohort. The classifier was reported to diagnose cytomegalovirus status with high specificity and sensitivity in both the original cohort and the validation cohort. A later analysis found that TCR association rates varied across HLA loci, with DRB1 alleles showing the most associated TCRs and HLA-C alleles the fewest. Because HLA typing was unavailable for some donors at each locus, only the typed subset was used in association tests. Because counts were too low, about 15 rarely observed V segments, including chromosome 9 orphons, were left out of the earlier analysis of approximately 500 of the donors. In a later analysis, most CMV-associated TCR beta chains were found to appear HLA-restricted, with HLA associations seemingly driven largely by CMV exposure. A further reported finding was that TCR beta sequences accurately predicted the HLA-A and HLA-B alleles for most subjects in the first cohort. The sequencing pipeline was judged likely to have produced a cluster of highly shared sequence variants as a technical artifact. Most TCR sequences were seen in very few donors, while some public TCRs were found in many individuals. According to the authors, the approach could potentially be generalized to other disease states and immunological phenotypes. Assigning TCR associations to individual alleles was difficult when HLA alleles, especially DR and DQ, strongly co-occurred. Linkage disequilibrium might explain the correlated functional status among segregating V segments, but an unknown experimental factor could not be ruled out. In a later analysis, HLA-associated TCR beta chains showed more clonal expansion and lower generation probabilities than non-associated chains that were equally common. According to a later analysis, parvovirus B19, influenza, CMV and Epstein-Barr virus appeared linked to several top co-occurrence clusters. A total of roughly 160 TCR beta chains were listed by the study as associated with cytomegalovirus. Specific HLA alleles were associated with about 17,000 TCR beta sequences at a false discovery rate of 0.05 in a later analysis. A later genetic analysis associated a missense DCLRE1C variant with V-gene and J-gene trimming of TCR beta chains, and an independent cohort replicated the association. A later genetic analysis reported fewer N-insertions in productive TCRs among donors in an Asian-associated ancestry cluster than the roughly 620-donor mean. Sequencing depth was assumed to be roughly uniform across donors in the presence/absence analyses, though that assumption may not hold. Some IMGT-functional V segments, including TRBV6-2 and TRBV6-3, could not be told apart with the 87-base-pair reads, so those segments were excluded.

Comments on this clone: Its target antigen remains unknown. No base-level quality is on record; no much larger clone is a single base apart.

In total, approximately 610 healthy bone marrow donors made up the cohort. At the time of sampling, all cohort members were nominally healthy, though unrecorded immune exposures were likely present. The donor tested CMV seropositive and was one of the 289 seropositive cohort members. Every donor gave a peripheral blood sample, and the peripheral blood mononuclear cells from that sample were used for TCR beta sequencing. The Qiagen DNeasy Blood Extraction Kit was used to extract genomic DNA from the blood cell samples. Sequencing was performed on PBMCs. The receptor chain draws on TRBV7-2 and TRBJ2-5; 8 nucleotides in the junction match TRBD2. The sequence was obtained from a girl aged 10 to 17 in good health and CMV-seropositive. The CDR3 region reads CASSTSGAETQYF. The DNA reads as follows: TGTGCCAGCAGCACTAGCGGTGCTGAGACCCAGTACTTC.